The clone carrying this TCR beta chain was seen repeatedly, ten times or more. This sample is drawn from a study of human T cells and chemical hapten exposure. Background on the study: An area of 2 cm by approximately 2.1 cm on upper inner arm skin received 2% DPC for sensitization. Affected patients, primarily female, had alopecia areata, totalis or universalis. DPC at 0.01% went onto the upper back in patch tests, read at 6 days.

Time point given: patch test 1, 2 weeks after DPC sensitization. Regarding treatment: therapeutic diphenylcyclopropenone sensitization with weekly scalp DPC. The total RNA was obtained from whole blood that was not fractionated. Each CDR3 protein gets one entry after TCRdb re-called the RACE reads with MiXCR. The repertoire includes 150,000 to 200,000 distinct CDR3 sequences, roughly 15% of them detected once, and about 1.7% sits in the top ten. The CDR3 extends over 15 amino acids. The V end was cut by 3 bases, the J end by 0 bases, with 6 bases between. Sequencing was performed on whole blood, taken in connection with sensitization to the hapten diphenylcyclopropenone (DPC). The clonotype originates from a young woman with alopecia areata. Some clones in this sample may be carry-over from other donors' samples. This chain joins TRBV12-3 or TRBV12-4 and TRBJ2-6; D not certain. CDR3 sequence: CASSLGSSGANVLTF. DNA of the CDR3: TGTGCCAGCAGTTTGGGGTCCTCTGGGGCCAACGTCCTGACTTTC.